Below, 16 T cell receptor beta chains from the same sample are listed, as sequenced in a study of T cell responses to AZD1222 COVID-19 vaccine. Assay used: immunoSEQ multiplex PCR; TCRdb lists only in-frame clones, some missing. Of some 150,000 clones in the sample, about 90% were seen once. The sample here was peripheral blood, taken 28 days after the second AZD1222 dose. The receptors stem from an adult who received the AZD1222 COVID-19 vaccine.

The rearrangement links TRBV5-4 to TRBJ1-1; perhaps TRBD1 as D (5 bases). Germline V gives CDR1 SGHNT, CDR2 YYREEE (reference sequence). V lost 4 bases and J lost 4, with 17 bases in between. The length of the CDR3 is 15 residues. CDR3 nucleotide sequence: TGTGCCAGCAGCCTCGGTGTCAGGGAGAGCACTGAAGCTTTCTTT. Translation gives CASSLGVRESTEAFF.

The rearrangement links TRBV19 to TRBJ2-1; D remains ambiguous. Trimming removed 4 bases from V and 7 bases from J, with 8 bases in between. The CDR3 is 12 amino acids. Looked up from germline, CDR1 is LNHDA and CDR2 is SQIVND (reference sequence). CDR3 sequence reads: CASSSPRNEQFF. The CDR3 DNA reads as TGTGCCAGTAGTAGTCCGAGGAATGAGCAGTTCTTC. Looking up the rest from reference TRBV19 and TRBJ2-1 gives the full variable domain: DGGITQSPKYLFRKEGQNVTLSCEQNLNHDAMYWYRQDPGQGLRLIYYSQIVNDFQKGDIAEGYSVSREKKESFPLTVTSAQKNPTAFYLCASSSPRNEQFFGPGTRLTVL.

The V and J genes are TRBV24-1 and TRBJ1-2; TRBD1 matches at 7 bases. Per the germline V gene, CDR1 is KGHDR and CDR2 is SFDVKD. J lost 0 bases, V lost 3 bases, and 6 bases had no gene match. This CDR3 spans 16 amino acids. The CDR3 nucleotides read TGTGCCACCAGTGATCCCGACAGGGAACCTAACTATGGCTACACCTTC. Its translation is CATSDPDREPNYGYTF.

This chain joins TRBV19 and TRBJ2-4, with a weak D call TRBD1 (5 bases). Per the germline V gene, CDR1 is LNHDA and CDR2 is SQIVND (reference sequence). Trimming shortened V by 5 bases and J by 0 bases, and 14 bases separated the two germline ends. The CDR3 is made up of 16 amino acids. The CDR3: CASSGADLRAKNIQYF. CDR3 nucleotide sequence: TGTGCCAGTAGTGGGGCGGACCTTCGAGCCAAAAACATTCAGTACTTC.

This sequence joins TRBV6-5 and TRBJ1-3; no clear D gene. This CDR3 spans 15 amino acids. Germline V CDR1 and CDR2: MNHEY, SVGAGI. Trimming cost V 7 bases and J 0 bases, with 13 bases left between them. The CDR3 sequence: CASIGRLNSGNTIYF. The CDR3 DNA reads TGTGCCAGCATTGGTCGACTCAACTCTGGAAACACCATATATTTT.

This chain uses TRBV12-3 or TRBV12-4 with TRBJ2-2; D is unclear. There are 12 residues in the CDR3. V was pared by 6 bases and J by 10 bases, with 12 bases between. CDR3 amino acids: CASSIPPEELFF. For the CDR3, the DNA is TGTGCCAGCAGCATACCGCCCGAGGAGCTGTTTTTT.

In the case of this clone: Sequence at one end of the junction differs from germline and may be a read error. V is TRBV4-3 and J is TRBJ1-1, with D hard to call. The germline gives CDR1 LGHNA, CDR2 YSLEER. The CDR3 totals 14 residues. Written as DNA, the CDR3 is TGCGCCAGCAGCCTCTCTACGGGGAACGCTGAAGCTTTCTTT. It codes for CASSLSTGNAEAFF.

This clone was counted a few times. J is TRBJ1-6 and V is TRBV30; no definite D call. Germline V gene sequence: CDR1 GTSNPN, CDR2 SVGIG (reference sequence). The CDR3 loop spans 14 amino acids. Trimming shortened V by 3 bases and J by 2 bases, and 8 bases separated the two germline ends. CDR3 in DNA: TGTGCCTGGAGGGCAGTCCCCTATAATTCACCCCTCCACTTT. Residues: CAWRAVPYNSPLHF.

The CDR3 nucleotides read TGCGCCAGCAGCTTAGGCAGCCGAGGGCCCGAGACCCAGTACTTC. Amino acids: CASSLGSRGPETQYF. The rearrangement links TRBV5-1 to TRBJ2-5, with D tentatively TRBD2 (5 bases). This CDR3 is built from 15 residues. CDR1 is SGHRS and CDR2 is YFSETQ in the germline V gene. Deletions cut 2 bases from V and 5 bases from J, with 16 bases between.

As DNA, the CDR3 is TGTGCCAGCAGTCCCTCCAGGGCAACCTCTGGAAACACCATATATTTT. This encodes CASSPSRATSGNTIYF. The rearrangement links TRBV28 to TRBJ1-3, with D possibly TRBD1 on 5 matching bases. The V end was cut by 5 bases, the J end by 0 bases, with 14 bases between. CDR3 length equals 16 residues. Germline V gene data show CDR1 as MDHEN and CDR2 as SYDVKM. Variable domain in full (rest from reference TRBV28 and TRBJ1-3): DVKVTQSSRYLVKRTGEKVFLECVQDMDHENMFWYRQDPGLGLRLIYFSYDVKMKEKGDIPEGYSVSREKKERFSLILESASTNQTSMYLCASSPSRATSGNTIYFGEGSWLTVV.

The chain has TRBV27 and TRBJ2-2; D is ambiguous. The CDR3 length is 14 residues. Trimming removed 5 bases from V and 5 bases from J, with 12 bases in between. The germline gives CDR1 MNHEY, CDR2 SMNVEV (reference sequence). The CDR3 DNA sequence: TGTGCCAGCAGTCCTAGTTGGGAAACCGGGGAGCTGTTTTTT. Translating it yields CASSPSWETGELFF.

This chain joins TRBV19 and TRBJ2-7, with D unclear. Germline V lookup: CDR1 LNHDA, CDR2 SQIVND (reference sequence). This CDR3 is built from 11 residues. V lost 5 bases and J lost 4, with 6 bases in between. The CDR3 DNA sequence: TGTGCCAGTAGTCTCGGGTACGAGCAGTACTTC. As protein: CASSLGYEQYF.

The chain uses TRBV12-3 or TRBV12-4 and TRBJ2-1; D is uncertain. This CDR3 comprises 12 residues. Trimming left V 5 bases short and J 9 bases short, with 11 bases between. CDR3: CASSRLGLEQFF. The DNA of the CDR3 is TGTGCCAGCAGTCGCCTCGGGCTTGAGCAGTTCTTC.

The chain links TRBV7-2 to TRBJ1-3, with TRBD1 as a possible D gene (5 bases). This CDR3 has 14 residues. Germline CDR1 and CDR2: SGHTA and FQGNSA. Trimming removed 3 bases from V and 7 bases from J, with 13 bases in between. Here the CDR3 DNA reads TGTGCCAGCAGCTTTAGCGGGGCACCGAACACCATATATTTT. Amino acid sequence: CASSFSGAPNTIYF.

The CDR3 sequence: CASSAGQHYEQYF. In DNA form, the CDR3 reads TGTGCCAGCAGCGCAGGACAGCACTACGAGCAGTACTTC. This chain links TRBV28 with TRBJ2-7; tentatively, D is TRBD1 (6 bases). In germline, CDR1 is MDHEN, CDR2 SYDVKM. Trimming pared 6 bases from V and 3 bases from J, leaving 12 bases between. This CDR3 spans 13 amino acids.

This clone is a singleton in its sample. The chain combines TRBV6-5 with TRBJ1-1, with D possibly matching TRBD1 (5 bases). Germline assignment: CDR1 MNHEY and CDR2 SVGAGI. The CDR3 runs to 15 residues. With 7 bases removed from V and 0 bases from J, the gap between germline ends came to 15 bases. CDR3 in DNA: TGTGCCAGCATTGGATCCCCAGGGCTGAACACTGAAGCTTTCTTT. Translation gives CASIGSPGLNTEAFF.